The rows below give T cell receptor beta chains drawn from one sample of a study of T-cell memory formation after mild COVID-19. TCRdb passed the 5' RACE reads through MiXCR, listing each CDR3 protein once. Among about 45,000 distinct CDR3 sequences, 8% to 10% were seen once, and the ten largest hold roughly 12%. The material sequenced was PBMCs or a T cell subset sorted from them (not recorded which). The receptors originated from an adult woman who had mild COVID-19 (a few samples of this study predate the infection). Cell type and time point are not known. CDR3s include the opening cysteine and the closing phenylalanine or tryptophan. A D gene is named only where the DNA matches it firmly. Size tells how often a clone was seen (once, few, many) or the class of an expanded clone, and some rows leave it out.

j_call	d_call	clone_size	v_call	cdr3_aa	cdr3_nt
TRBJ2-3	NA	many	TRBV7-9	CASSSTADTQYF	TGTGCCAGCAGCTCGACTGCGGATACGCAGTATTTT
TRBJ2-7	TRBD2	few	TRBV7-3	CASSLPAGTSSYEQYF	TGTGCCAGCAGCTTACCCGCCGGGACTAGCTCCTACGAGCAGTACTTC
TRBJ1-5	NA	NA	TRBV29-1	CSENCSNQPQHF	TGCAGCGAGAACTGTAGCAATCAGCCCCAGCATTTT
TRBJ1-1	NA	few	TRBV3-1	CASRLGQNTEAFF	TGTGCCAGCAGGCTTGGACAGAACACTGAAGCTTTCTTT
TRBJ2-1	NA	many	TRBV12-3/TRBV12-4	CASSFAGAAPNEQFF	TGTGCCAGCAGTTTCGCGGGGGCCGCCCCCAATGAGCAGTTCTTC
TRBJ1-1	NA	many	TRBV12-3/TRBV12-4	CASSLVQGDTEAFF	TGTGCCAGCAGTTTAGTACAGGGAGACACTGAAGCTTTCTTT
TRBJ2-6	NA	many	TRBV7-2	CASRVQTSGANVLTF	TGTGCCAGCAGGGTCCAGACCTCTGGGGCCAACGTCCTGACTTTC
TRBJ2-5	NA	few	TRBV5-1	CASSLSGGETQYF	TGCGCCAGCAGCTTGTCCGGAGGAGAGACCCAGTACTTC
TRBJ1-2	NA	few	TRBV30	CAWSIRGRGYTF	TGTGCCTGGAGTATAAGGGGACGCGGCTACACCTTC
TRBJ1-1	TRBD1	few	TRBV6-6	CASSYLGQSNTEAFF	TGTGCCAGCAGTTACCTGGGACAGTCGAACACTGAAGCTTTCTTT
TRBJ2-4	TRBD1	many	TRBV5-1	CASSSTGTGGDLSTKNIQYF	TGCGCCAGCAGCTCCACCGGGACAGGGGGCGATTTGTCAACCAAAAACATTCAGTACTTC
TRBJ2-2	TRBD2	few	TRBV4-1	CASSQGTSVTGELFF	TGCGCCAGCAGCCAAGGGACTAGCGTCACCGGGGAGCTGTTTTTT
TRBJ1-6	NA	few	TRBV5-1	CASSRQGNTYNSPLHF	TGCGCCAGCAGTCGTCAGGGGAATACCTATAATTCACCCCTCCACTTT
TRBJ2-7	NA	many	TRBV7-9	CASSPSTGEQYF	TGTGCCAGCAGCCCCTCGACCGGAGAGCAGTACTTC
TRBJ2-4	TRBD2	many	TRBV12-3/TRBV12-4	CASSFSAGVAKNIQYF	TGTGCCAGCAGTTTCTCTGCGGGAGTAGCCAAAAACATTCAGTACTTC
TRBJ2-1	NA	few	TRBV6-5	CASSFERYNEQFF	TGTGCCAGCAGTTTCGAAAGATACAATGAGCAGTTCTTC
TRBJ2-6	NA	NA	TRBV15	CATSSGGPSGANVLTF	TGTGCCACCAGCAGCGGAGGCCCCTCTGGGGCCAACGTCCTGACTTTC
TRBJ2-5	NA	many	TRBV3-1	CASSQDGGGGAETQYF	TGTGCCAGCAGCCAAGATGGGGGCGGTGGGGCGGAGACCCAGTACTTC
TRBJ1-1	NA	NA	TRBV20-1	CSAPDSLVNTEAFF	TGCAGTGCGCCAGACAGTCTAGTGAACACTGAAGCTTTCTTT
TRBJ2-7	NA	many	TRBV5-1	CASSWGLAYEQYF	TGCGCCAGCAGCTGGGGCTTGGCGTACGAGCAGTACTTC
TRBJ2-3	NA	few	TRBV7-9	CASSLGLKTGWGTDTQYF	TGTGCCAGCAGCTTAGGCCTCAAAACAGGGTGGGGCACAGATACGCAGTATTTT
TRBJ2-5	NA	few	TRBV11-2	CASSLAAWISSSQYF	TGTGCCAGCAGCTTAGCGGCCTGGATTAGTAGTAGCCAGTACTTC
TRBJ1-1	NA	few	TRBV5-1	CASRTGGTNTEAFF	TGCGCCAGCAGAACGGGGGGGACGAACACTGAAGCTTTCTTT
TRBJ2-1	NA	NA	TRBV3-1	CASSQLTDWGDDNEQFF	TGTGCCAGCAGCCAACTTACCGATTGGGGGGACGACAATGAGCAGTTCTTC
TRBJ2-7	TRBD2	many	TRBV20-1	CSARLAGRGHEQYF	TGCAGTGCTAGACTAGCGGGAAGGGGACACGAGCAGTACTTC
TRBJ2-7	NA	few	TRBV5-1	CASSLTAGQLYEQYF	TGCGCCAGCAGCCTGACGGCTGGACAGCTCTACGAGCAGTACTTC
TRBJ2-1	NA	NA	TRBV18	CASSPSRSYRVGLHNEQFF	TGTGCCAGCTCACCATCACGGTCTTACAGGGTGGGACTCCACAATGAGCAGTTCTTC
TRBJ2-1	NA	few	TRBV6-1	CASSEGPGEQFF	TGTGCCAGCAGTGAAGGTCCAGGTGAGCAGTTCTTC
TRBJ1-6	NA	NA	TRBV18	CASSPDRFNSPLHF	TGTGCCAGCTCACCGGACCGATTTAATTCACCCCTCCACTTT
TRBJ1-3	NA	many	TRBV7-9	CASSLAGLLGNTIYF	TGTGCCAGCAGCTTAGCGGGACTGCTGGGGAACACCATATATTTT
TRBJ2-3	TRBD2	many	TRBV20-1	CSASAPGLVTDTQYF	TGCAGTGCTAGCGCACCGGGACTAGTGACAGATACGCAGTATTTT
TRBJ2-7	NA	many	TRBV7-9	CASSSSPIGGLYEQYF	TGTGCCAGCAGCTCGTCTCCAATCGGGGGACTCTACGAGCAGTACTTC